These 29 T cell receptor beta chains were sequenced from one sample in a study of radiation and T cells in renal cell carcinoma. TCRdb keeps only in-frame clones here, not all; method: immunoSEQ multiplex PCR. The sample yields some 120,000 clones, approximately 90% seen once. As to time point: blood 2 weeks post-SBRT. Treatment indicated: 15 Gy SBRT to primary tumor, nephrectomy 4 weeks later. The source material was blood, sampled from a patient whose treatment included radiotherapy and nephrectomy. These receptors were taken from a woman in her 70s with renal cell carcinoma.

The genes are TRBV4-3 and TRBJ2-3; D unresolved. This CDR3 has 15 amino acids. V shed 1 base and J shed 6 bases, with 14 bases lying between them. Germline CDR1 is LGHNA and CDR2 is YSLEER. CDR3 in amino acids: CASSQAGSSADTQYF. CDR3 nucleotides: TGCGCCAGCAGCCAAGCAGGTTCGAGCGCGGATACGCAGTATTTT.

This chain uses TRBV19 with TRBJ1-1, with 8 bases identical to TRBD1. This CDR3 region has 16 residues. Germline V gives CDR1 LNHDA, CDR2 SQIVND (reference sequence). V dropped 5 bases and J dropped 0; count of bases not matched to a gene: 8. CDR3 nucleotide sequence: TGTGCCAGTAGTTCGCACCAGACAGGGGTGAACACTGAAGCTTTCTTT. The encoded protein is CASSSHQTGVNTEAFF.

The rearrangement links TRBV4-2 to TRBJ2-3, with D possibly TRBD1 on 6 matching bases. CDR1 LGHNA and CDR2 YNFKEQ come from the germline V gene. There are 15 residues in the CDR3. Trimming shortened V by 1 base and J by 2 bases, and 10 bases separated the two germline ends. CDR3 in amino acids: CASSQVGAITDTQYF. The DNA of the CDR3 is TGTGCCAGCAGCCAAGTGGGGGCTATCACAGATACGCAGTATTTT.

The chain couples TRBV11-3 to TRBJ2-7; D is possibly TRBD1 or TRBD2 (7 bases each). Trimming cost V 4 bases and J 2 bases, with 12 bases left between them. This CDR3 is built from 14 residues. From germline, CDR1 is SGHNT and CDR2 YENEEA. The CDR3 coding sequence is TGTGCCAGCAGCTGGCAGGGGGGGGCCTACGAGCAGTACTTC. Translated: CASSWQGGAYEQYF.

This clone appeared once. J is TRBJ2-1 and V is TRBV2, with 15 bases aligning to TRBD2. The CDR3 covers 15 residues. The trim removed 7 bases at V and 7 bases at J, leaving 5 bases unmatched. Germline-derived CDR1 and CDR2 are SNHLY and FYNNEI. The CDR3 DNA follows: TGTGCCAGCACCTGGACTAGCGGGGGGGGTAATGAGCAGTTCTTC. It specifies CASTWTSGGGNEQFF.

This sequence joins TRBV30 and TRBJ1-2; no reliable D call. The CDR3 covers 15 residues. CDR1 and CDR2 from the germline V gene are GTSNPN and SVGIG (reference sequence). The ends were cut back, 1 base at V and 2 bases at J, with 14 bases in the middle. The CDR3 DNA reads TGTGCCTGGAGTGCCCCCCCTTACCAGAACTATGGCTACACCTTC. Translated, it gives CAWSAPPYQNYGYTF.

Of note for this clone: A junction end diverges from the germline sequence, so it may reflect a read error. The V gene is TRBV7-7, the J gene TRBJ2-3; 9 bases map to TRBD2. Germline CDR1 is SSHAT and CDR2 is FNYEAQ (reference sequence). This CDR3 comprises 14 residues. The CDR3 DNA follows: TGTGCTAGCAGCCCGGGACTAGCAAGAGATACGCAGTATTTT. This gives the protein CASSPGLARDTQYF.

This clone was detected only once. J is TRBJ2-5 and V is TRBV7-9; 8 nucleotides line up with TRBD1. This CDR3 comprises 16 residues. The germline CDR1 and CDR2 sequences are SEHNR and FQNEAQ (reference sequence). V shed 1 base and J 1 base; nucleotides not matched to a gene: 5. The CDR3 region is CASSLGQGAPQETQYF. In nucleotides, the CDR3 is TGTGCCAGCAGCTTAGGGCAGGGGGCACCCCAAGAGACCCAGTACTTC.

CDR3 in amino acids: CASSEAQGWSTDTQYF. The CDR3 DNA reads as TGTGCCAGCAGTGAAGCGCAGGGATGGAGCACAGATACGCAGTATTTT. This rearrangement joins TRBV2 to TRBJ2-3; possible D gene TRBD1, 5 bases. The length of the CDR3 is 16 residues. Germline V gene sequence: CDR1 SNHLY, CDR2 FYNNEI. V gave up 0 bases and J gave up 0 bases, with 10 bases separating them.

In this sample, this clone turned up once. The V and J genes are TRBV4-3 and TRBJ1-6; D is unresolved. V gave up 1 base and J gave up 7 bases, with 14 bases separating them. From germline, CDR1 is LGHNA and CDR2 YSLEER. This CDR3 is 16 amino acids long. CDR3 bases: TGCGCCAGCAGCCAAGTCAAAAGTATGAAGAATTCACCCCTCCACTTT. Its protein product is CASSQVKSMKNSPLHF.

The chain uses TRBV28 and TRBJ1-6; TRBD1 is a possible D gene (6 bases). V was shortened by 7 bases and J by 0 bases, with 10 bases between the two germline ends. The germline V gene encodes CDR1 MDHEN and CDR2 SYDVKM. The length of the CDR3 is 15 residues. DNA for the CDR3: TGTGCCAGCAACGACAGGAGCTCCTATAATTCACCCCTCCACTTT. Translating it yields CASNDRSSYNSPLHF. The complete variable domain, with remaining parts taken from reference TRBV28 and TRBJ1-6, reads DVKVTQSSRYLVKRTGEKVFLECVQDMDHENMFWYRQDPGLGLRLIYFSYDVKMKEKGDIPEGYSVSREKKERFSLILESASTNQTSMYLCASNDRSSYNSPLHFGNGTRLTVT.

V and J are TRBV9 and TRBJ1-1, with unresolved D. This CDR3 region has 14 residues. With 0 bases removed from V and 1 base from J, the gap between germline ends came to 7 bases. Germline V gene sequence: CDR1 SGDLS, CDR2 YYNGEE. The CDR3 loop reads CASSVVRQNTEAFF. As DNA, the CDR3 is TGTGCCAGCAGCGTAGTTAGACAGAACACTGAAGCTTTCTTT.

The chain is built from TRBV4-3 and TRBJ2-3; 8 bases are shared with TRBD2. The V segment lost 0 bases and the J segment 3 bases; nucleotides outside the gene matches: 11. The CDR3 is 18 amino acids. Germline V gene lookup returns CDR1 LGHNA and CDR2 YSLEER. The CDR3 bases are TGCGCCAGCAGCCAAGATCTTCGGCGGGGGGCGATAACAGATACGCAGTATTTT. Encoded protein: CASSQDLRRGAITDTQYF.

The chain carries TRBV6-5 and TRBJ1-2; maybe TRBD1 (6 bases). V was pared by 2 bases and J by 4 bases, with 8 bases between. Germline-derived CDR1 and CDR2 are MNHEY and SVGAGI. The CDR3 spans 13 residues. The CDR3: CASSYADSYGYTF. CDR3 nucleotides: TGTGCCAGCAGTTACGCGGACAGCTATGGCTACACCTTC.

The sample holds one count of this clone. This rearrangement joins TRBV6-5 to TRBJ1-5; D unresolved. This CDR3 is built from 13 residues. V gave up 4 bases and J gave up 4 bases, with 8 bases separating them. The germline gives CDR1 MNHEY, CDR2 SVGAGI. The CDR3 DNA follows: TGTGCCAGCAGTTTGGCAGATAATCAGCCCCAGCATTTT. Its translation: CASSLADNQPQHF.

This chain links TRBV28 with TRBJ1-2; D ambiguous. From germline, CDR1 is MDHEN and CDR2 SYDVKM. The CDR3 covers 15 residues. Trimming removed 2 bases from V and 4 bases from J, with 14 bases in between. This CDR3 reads CASSLEAGPGYGYTF. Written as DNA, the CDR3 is TGTGCCAGCAGTTTAGAGGCAGGACCGGGCTATGGCTACACCTTC.

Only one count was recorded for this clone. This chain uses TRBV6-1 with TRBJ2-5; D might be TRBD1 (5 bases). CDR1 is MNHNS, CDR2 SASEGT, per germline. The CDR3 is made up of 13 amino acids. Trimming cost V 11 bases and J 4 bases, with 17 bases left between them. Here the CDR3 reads CASQGAPRETQYF. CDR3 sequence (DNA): TGTGCCTCCCAAGGGGCCCCTAGAGAGACCCAGTACTTC.

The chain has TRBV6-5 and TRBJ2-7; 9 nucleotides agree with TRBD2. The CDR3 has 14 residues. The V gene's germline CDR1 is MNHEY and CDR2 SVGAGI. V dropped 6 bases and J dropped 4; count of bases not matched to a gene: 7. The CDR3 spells CASRPPSGDYEQYF. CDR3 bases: TGTGCCAGCAGGCCGCCTAGCGGGGATTACGAGCAGTACTTC.

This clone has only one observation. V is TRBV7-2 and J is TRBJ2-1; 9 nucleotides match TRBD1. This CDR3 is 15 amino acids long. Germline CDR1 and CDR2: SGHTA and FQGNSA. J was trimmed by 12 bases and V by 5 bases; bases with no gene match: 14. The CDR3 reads CASSVPDRGVLGQFF. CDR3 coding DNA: TGTGCCAGCAGCGTGCCGGACAGGGGTGTATTAGGGCAGTTCTTC.

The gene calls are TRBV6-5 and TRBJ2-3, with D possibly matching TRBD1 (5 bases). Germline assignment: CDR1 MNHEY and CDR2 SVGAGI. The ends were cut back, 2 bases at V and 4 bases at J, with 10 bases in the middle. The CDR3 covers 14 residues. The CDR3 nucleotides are TGTGCCAGCAGTTACAAAGCAGGGTCAGATACGCAGTATTTT. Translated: CASSYKAGSDTQYF.

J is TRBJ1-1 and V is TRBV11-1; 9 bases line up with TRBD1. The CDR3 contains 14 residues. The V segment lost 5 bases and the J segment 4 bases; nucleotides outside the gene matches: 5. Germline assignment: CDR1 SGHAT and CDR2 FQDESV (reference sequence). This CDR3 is CASSPRTGVTEAFF. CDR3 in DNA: TGTGCCAGCAGCCCCCGGACAGGGGTCACTGAAGCTTTCTTT.

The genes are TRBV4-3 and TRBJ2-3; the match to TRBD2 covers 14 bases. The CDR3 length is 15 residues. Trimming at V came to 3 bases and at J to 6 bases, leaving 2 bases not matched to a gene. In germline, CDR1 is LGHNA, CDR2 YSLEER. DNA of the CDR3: TGCGCCAGCAGCCAGGGACTAGCGGGGGCGGATACGCAGTATTTT. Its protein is CASSQGLAGADTQYF.

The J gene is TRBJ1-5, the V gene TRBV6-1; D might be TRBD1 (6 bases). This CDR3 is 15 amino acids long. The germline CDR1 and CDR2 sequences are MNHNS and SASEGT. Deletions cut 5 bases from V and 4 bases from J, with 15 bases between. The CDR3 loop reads CASSLNRAENQPQHF. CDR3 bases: TGTGCCAGCAGTCTCAACAGGGCCGAGAATCAGCCCCAGCATTTT.

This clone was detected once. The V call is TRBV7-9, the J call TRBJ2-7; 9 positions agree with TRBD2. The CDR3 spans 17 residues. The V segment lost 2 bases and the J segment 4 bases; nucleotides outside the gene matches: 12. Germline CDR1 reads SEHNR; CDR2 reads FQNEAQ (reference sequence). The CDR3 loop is CASSLSGGGALVYEQYF. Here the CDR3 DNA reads TGTGCCAGCAGCTTAAGTGGCGGGGGGGCCCTAGTTTACGAGCAGTACTTC.

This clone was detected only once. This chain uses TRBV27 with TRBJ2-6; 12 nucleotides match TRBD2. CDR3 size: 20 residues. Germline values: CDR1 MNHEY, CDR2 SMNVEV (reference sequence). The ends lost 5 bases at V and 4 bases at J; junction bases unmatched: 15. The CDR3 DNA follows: TGTGCCAGCAGTCCCACCCTAGCGGGGGGGTCCAGGGCCGGGGCCAACGTCCTGACTTTC. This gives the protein CASSPTLAGGSRAGANVLTF.

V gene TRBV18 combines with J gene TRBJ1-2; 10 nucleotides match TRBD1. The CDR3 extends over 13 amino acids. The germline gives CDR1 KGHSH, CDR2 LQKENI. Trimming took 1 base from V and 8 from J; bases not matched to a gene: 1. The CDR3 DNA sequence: TGTGCCAGCTCACCACGGACAGGGGGGGGCTACACCTTC. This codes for CASSPRTGGGYTF.

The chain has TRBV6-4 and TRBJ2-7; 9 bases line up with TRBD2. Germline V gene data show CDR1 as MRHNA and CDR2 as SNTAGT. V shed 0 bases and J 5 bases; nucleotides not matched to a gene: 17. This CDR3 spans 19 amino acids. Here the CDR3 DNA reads TGTGCCAGCAGTGACTCTAGCTGGTGCGGCGGGGGGGGCCGTGACGAGCAGTACTTC. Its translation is CASSDSSWCGGGGRDEQYF.

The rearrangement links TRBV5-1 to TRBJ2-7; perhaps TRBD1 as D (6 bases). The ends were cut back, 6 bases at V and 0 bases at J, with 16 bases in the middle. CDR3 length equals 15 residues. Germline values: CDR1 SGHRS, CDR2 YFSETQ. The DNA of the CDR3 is TGCGCCAGCACCTGGGACAAACCGAGCTCCTACGAGCAGTACTTC. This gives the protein CASTWDKPSSYEQYF. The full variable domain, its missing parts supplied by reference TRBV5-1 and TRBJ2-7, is KAGVTQTPRYLIKTRGQQVTLSCSPISGHRSVSWYQQTPGQGLQFLFEYFSETQRNKGNFPGRFSGRQFSNSRSEMNVSTLELGDSALYLCASTWDKPSSYEQYFGPGTRLTVT.

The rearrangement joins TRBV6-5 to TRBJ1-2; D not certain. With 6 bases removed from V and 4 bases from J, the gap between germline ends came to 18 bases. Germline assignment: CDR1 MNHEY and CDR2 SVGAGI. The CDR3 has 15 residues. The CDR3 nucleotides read TGTGCCAGCAGCCGTAGTGGGTCCCAACCCTATGGCTACACCTTC. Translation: CASSRSGSQPYGYTF.